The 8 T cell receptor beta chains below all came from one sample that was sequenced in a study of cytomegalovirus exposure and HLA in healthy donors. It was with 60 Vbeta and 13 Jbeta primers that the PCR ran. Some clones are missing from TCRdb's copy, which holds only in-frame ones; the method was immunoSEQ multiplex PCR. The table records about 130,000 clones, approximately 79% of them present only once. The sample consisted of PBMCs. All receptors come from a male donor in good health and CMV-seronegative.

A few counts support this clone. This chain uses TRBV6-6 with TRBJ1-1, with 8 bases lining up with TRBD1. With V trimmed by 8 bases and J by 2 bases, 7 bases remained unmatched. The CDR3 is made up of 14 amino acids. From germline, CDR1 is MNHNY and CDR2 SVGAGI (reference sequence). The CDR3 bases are TGTGCCAGCGTCAAACAGGGGGGAAACACTGAAGCTTTCTTT. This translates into CASVKQGGNTEAFF.

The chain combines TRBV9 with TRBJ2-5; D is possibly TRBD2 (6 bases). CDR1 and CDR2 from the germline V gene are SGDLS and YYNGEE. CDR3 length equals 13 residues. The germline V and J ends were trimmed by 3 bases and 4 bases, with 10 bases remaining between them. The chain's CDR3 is CASSDGGLETQYF. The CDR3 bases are TGTGCCAGCAGCGATGGGGGACTAGAGACCCAGTACTTC.

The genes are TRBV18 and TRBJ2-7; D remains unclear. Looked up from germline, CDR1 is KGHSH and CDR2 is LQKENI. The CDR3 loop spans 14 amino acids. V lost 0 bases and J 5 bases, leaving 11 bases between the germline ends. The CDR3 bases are TGTGCCAGCTCACCACCCTCCGACAATGACGAGCAGTACTTC. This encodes CASSPPSDNDEQYF.

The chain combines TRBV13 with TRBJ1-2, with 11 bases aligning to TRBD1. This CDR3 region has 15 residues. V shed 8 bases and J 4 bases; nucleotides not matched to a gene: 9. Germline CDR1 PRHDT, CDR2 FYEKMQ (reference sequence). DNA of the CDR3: TGTGCCAGCGAGCGGGGACAGGGGGTGGGCTATGGCTACACCTTC. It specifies CASERGQGVGYGYTF.

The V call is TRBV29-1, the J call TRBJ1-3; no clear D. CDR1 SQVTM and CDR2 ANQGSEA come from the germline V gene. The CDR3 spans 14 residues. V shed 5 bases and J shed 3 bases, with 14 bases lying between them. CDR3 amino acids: CSVRSTVNGNTIYF. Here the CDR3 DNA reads TGCAGCGTTAGGTCTACAGTGAATGGAAACACCATATATTTT.

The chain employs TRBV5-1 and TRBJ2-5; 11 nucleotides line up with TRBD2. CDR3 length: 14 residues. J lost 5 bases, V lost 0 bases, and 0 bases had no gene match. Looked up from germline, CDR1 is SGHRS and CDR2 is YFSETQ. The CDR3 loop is CASSLASGGETQYF. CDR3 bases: TGCGCCAGCAGCTTGGCTAGCGGGGGGGAGACCCAGTACTTC.

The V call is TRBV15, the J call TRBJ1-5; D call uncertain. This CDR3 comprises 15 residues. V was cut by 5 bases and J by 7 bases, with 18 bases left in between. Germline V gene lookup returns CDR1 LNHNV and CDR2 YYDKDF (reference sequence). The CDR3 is CATSGRALPGQPQHF. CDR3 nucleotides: TGTGCCACCAGCGGCCGGGCCCTCCCGGGGCAGCCCCAGCATTTT.

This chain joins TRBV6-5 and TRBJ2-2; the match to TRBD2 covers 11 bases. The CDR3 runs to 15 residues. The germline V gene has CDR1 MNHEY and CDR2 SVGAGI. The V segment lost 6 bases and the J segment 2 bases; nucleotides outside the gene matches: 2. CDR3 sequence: CASRRLAGNTGELFF. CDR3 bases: TGTGCCAGCAGAAGACTAGCGGGAAACACCGGGGAGCTGTTTTTT.